What follows are 18 T cell receptor beta chains derived from one specimen sequenced in a study of shared clonotypes between healthy human individuals. TCRdb's table, derived via immunoSEQ multiplex PCR, lists solely in-frame clones and lacks some. The sample yields 2 million to 2.5 million clones, more than 85% seen once. Material: naive CD4+ T cells from PBMCs. Noted subset: CD45RA+ positively selected. The receptors derive from a man in his late teens or twenties in good health. Some clones in this sample may be carry-over from other donors' samples.

The chain couples TRBV25-1 to TRBJ1-5; tentatively, D is TRBD1 (5 bases). Germline V gene lookup returns CDR1 MGHDK and CDR2 SYGVNS. The CDR3 loop spans 13 amino acids. V was pared by 4 bases and J by 5 bases, with 9 bases between. The CDR3 here is CASSVWGDQPQHF. Here the CDR3 DNA reads TGTGCCAGCAGTGTATGGGGGGATCAGCCCCAGCATTTT. Combining the CDR3 with reference TRBV25-1 and TRBJ1-5 gives the whole variable domain EADIYQTPRYLVIGTGKKITLECSQTMGHDKMYWYQQDPGMELHLIHYSYGVNSTEKGDLSSESTVSRIRTEHFPLTLESARPSHTSQYLCASSVWGDQPQHFGDGTRLSIL.

The CDR3 DNA follows: TGTGCCAGCAGTGAAGCTTCAGGGGTGGGGGAGCAGTACTTC. Its protein product is CASSEASGVGEQYF. The rearrangement links TRBV2 to TRBJ2-7, with D perhaps matching TRBD1 (6 bases). Germline V gives CDR1 SNHLY, CDR2 FYNNEI. The V end was cut by 0 bases, the J end by 7 bases, with 13 bases between. The CDR3 sequence is 14 residues long.

V is TRBV19 and J is TRBJ1-3; D not resolved. This CDR3 has 15 amino acids. The V end was cut by 6 bases, the J end by 0 bases, with 12 bases between. Looked up from germline, CDR1 is LNHDA and CDR2 is SQIVND (reference sequence). The CDR3, as DNA: TGTGCCAGTAGACTAGCGGGGTTCTCTGGAAACACCATATATTTT. Protein product: CASRLAGFSGNTIYF.

Of note for this clone: Mismatch with germline at one junction end may stem from a read error. This chain links TRBV7-4 with TRBJ2-7, with 10 bases matching TRBD2. The germline V gene encodes CDR1 SGHVT and CDR2 SQSDAQ. This CDR3 is built from 15 residues. CDR3 nucleotides: TGTGCCAGAAGCTTAGCTAGCGGGAGCTCCTACGGGCAGTACTTC. Translation gives CARSLASGSSYGQYF.

This clone was seen just once. The rearrangement joins TRBV5-1 to TRBJ1-5, with a weak D call TRBD1 (5 bases). Germline lookup yields CDR1 SGHRS and CDR2 YFSETQ. Trimming cost V 2 bases and J 6 bases, with 9 bases left between them. This CDR3 is built from 13 residues. The CDR3 protein is CASSFRAGQPQHF. The CDR3 DNA reads as TGCGCCAGCAGCTTCAGGGCTGGTCAGCCCCAGCATTTT. The variable domain in full, with the rest retrieved from reference TRBV5-1 and TRBJ1-5, is KAGVTQTPRYLIKTRGQQVTLSCSPISGHRSVSWYQQTPGQGLQFLFEYFSETQRNKGNFPGRFSGRQFSNSRSEMNVSTLELGDSALYLCASSFRAGQPQHFGDGTRLSIL.

The genes are TRBV5-4 and TRBJ2-5, with D tentatively TRBD1 (5 bases). This CDR3 contains 15 residues. The germline V gene has CDR1 SGHNT and CDR2 YYREEE (reference sequence). Deletions cut 0 bases from V and 5 bases from J, with 14 bases between. CDR3 amino acids: CASSLGGRAPETQYF. CDR3 nucleotide sequence: TGTGCCAGCAGCTTGGGGGGCAGGGCGCCTGAGACCCAGTACTTC.

The chain uses TRBV7-2 and TRBJ1-5; no definite D call. Trimming cost V 5 bases and J 7 bases, with 12 bases left between them. The CDR3 sequence is 13 residues long. Germline loops: CDR1 SGHTA, CDR2 FQGNSA. CDR3 region: CASSQSPLQPQHF. The DNA of the CDR3 is TGTGCCAGCAGCCAGTCTCCGTTACAGCCCCAGCATTTT.

The chain couples TRBV11-2 to TRBJ1-2, with unresolved D. Trimming cost V 5 bases and J 4 bases, with 11 bases left between them. Germline V lookup: CDR1 SGHAT, CDR2 FQNNGV. The length of the CDR3 is 13 residues. The CDR3 DNA sequence: TGTGCCAGCAGCGCCGGGCTGCCCTATGGCTACACCTTC. Translating gives CASSAGLPYGYTF.

The chain combines TRBV27 with TRBJ2-1, with 8 bases that match TRBD2. Germline V gene data show CDR1 as MNHEY and CDR2 as SMNVEV (reference sequence). The CDR3 is made up of 15 amino acids. V dropped 6 bases and J dropped 8; count of bases not matched to a gene: 12. CDR3 bases: TGTGCCAGCAGCGGAGCGGGAGTTGGTAAAGATGAGCAGTTCTTC. It specifies CASSGAGVGKDEQFF.

The J gene is TRBJ2-7, the V gene TRBV7-9; 8 positions match TRBD1. The junction had 6 bases not matched to a gene; V was cut back by 5 bases and J by 0 bases. Per germline, CDR1 SEHNR and CDR2 FQNEAQ (reference sequence). CDR3 length: 15 amino acids. CDR3 loop: CASSKTGVYSYEQYF. Written as DNA, the CDR3 is TGTGCCAGCAGCAAGACAGGGGTCTACTCCTACGAGCAGTACTTC.

The gene calls are TRBV28 and TRBJ1-5; no firm D call. The CDR3 length is 14 residues. Between the trimmed V and J ends, which lost 8 bases and 0 bases, there was a span of 11 bases. Germline lookup yields CDR1 MDHEN and CDR2 SYDVKM. CDR3 region: CASRYRYSNQPQHF. The CDR3 nucleotides are TGTGCCAGCCGGTACCGGTATAGCAATCAGCCCCAGCATTTT.

This clone appeared once. The chain couples TRBV6-1 to TRBJ2-1; a possible D gene is TRBD1 (6 bases). V was pared by 4 bases and J by 5 bases, with 18 bases between. This CDR3 is 16 amino acids long. Germline-derived CDR1 and CDR2 are MNHNS and SASEGT. The DNA for the CDR3 is TGTGCCAGCAGTGGAGGAAGGCAGGGGTCCCACAATGAGCAGTTCTTC. Translated: CASSGGRQGSHNEQFF.

The rearrangement links TRBV14 to TRBJ2-7, with D perhaps being TRBD1 or TRBD2 (5 bases each). Trimming took 8 bases from V and 3 from J, leaving 11 bases between them. Germline loops: CDR1 SGHDN, CDR2 FVKESK. This CDR3 has 12 residues. CDR3 bases: TGTGCCAGCGGACGGGGCTTCTACGAGCAGTACTTC. It yields the protein CASGRGFYEQYF. Full variable domain (missing parts from reference TRBV14 and TRBJ2-7): EAGVTQFPSHSVIEKGQTVTLRCDPISGHDNLYWYRRVMGKEIKFLLHFVKESKQDESGMPNNRFLAERTGGTYSTLKVQPAELEDSGVYFCASGRGFYEQYFGPGTRLTVT.

The chain is built from TRBV2 and TRBJ2-3; tentatively, D is TRBD2 (5 bases). CDR3 length equals 13 residues. Trimming removed 4 bases at V and 4 bases at J, with 9 bases between. Germline V gene lookup returns CDR1 SNHLY and CDR2 FYNNEI. CDR3 DNA: TGTGCCAGCAGTGTGGACGGGGCAGATACGCAGTATTTT. Its protein is CASSVDGADTQYF.

Concerning this clone: Other DNA variants within this sample encode the same CDR3. DNA for the CDR3: TGTGCCAGCAGCTTTGGGCTGAACACTGAAGCTTTCTTT. Its translation: CASSFGLNTEAFF. The chain is built from TRBV7-9 and TRBJ1-1; the D is unclear. The CDR3 covers 13 residues. V lost 3 bases and J lost 0, with 5 bases in between. From germline, CDR1 is SEHNR and CDR2 FQNEAQ (reference sequence).

The chain has TRBV5-1 and TRBJ2-5, with 9 bases fitting TRBD2. The ends lost 5 bases at V and 2 bases at J; junction bases unmatched: 16. Germline values: CDR1 SGHRS, CDR2 YFSETQ. There are 18 residues in the CDR3. The CDR3, as DNA: TGCGCCAGCAGTGCCGGGATGCTAGCGGGACCCTCTCAAGAGACCCAGTACTTC. Its translation is CASSAGMLAGPSQETQYF.

This chain links TRBV29-1 with TRBJ2-3; 7 nucleotides match TRBD1. Losses at the gene ends were 5 bases for V and 2 bases for J; bases not matched to a gene: 4. Germline V lookup: CDR1 SQVTM, CDR2 ANQGSEA. The CDR3 runs 13 residues. DNA for the CDR3: TGCAGCGTTCGGACAGGTCTCACAGATACGCAGTATTTT. It is translated as CSVRTGLTDTQYF.

The V gene is TRBV9, the J gene TRBJ2-5, with 8 bases lining up with TRBD2. Unmatched junction bases numbered 15, after V lost 3 bases and J lost 5 bases. The CDR3 is 17 amino acids. CDR1 SGDLS and CDR2 YYNGEE come from the germline V gene. This CDR3 reads CASSGRMVSGARETQYF. For the CDR3, the DNA is TGTGCCAGCAGCGGGAGGATGGTTAGCGGGGCTCGGGAGACCCAGTACTTC.